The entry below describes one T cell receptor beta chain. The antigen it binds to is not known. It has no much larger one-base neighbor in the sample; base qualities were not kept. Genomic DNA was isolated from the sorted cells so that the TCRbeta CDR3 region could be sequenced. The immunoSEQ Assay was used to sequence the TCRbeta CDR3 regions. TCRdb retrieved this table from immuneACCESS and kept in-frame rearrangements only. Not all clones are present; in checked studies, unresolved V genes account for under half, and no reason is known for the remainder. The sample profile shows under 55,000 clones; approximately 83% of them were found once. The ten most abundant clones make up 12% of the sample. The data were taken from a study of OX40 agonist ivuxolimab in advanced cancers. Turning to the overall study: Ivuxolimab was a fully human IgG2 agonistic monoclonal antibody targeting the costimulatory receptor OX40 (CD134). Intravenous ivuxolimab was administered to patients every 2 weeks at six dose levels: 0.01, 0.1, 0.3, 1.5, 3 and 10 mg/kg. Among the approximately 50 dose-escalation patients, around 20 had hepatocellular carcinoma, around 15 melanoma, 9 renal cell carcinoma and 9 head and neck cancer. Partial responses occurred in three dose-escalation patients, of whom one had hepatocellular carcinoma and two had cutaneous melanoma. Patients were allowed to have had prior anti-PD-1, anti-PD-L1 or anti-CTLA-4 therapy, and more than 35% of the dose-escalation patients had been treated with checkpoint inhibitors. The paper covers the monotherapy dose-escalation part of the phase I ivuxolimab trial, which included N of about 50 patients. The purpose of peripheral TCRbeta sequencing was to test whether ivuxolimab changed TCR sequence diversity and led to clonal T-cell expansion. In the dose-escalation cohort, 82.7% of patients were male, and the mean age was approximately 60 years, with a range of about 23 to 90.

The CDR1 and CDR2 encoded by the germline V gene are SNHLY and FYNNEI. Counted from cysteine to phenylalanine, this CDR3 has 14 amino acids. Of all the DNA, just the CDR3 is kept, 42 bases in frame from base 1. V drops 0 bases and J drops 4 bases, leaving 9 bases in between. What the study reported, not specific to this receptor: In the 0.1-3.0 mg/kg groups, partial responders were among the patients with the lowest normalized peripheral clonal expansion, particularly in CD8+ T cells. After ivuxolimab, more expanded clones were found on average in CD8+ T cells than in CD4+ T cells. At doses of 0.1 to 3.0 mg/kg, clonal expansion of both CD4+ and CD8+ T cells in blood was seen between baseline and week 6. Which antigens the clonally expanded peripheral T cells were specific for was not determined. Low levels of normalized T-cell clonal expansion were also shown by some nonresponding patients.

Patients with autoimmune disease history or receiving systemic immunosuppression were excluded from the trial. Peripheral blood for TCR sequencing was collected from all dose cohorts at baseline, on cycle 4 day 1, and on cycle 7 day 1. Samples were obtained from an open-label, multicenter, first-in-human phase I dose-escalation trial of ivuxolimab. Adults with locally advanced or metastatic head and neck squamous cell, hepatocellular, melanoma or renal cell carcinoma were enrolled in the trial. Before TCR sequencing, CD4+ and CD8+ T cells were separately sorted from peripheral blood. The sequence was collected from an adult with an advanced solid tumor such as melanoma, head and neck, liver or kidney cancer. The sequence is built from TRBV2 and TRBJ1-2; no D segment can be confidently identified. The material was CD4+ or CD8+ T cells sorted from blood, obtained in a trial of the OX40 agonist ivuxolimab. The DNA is TGTGCCAGCAGTGAAGCCGGACCGAGCTATGGCTACACCTTC. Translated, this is CASSEAGPSYGYTF. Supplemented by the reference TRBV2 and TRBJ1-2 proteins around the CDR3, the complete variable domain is EPEVTQTPSHQVTQMGQEVILRCVPISNHLYFYWYRQILGQKVEFLVSFYNNEISEKSEIFDDQFSVERPDGSNFTLKIRSTKLEDSAMYFCASSEAGPSYGYTFGSGTRLTVV.